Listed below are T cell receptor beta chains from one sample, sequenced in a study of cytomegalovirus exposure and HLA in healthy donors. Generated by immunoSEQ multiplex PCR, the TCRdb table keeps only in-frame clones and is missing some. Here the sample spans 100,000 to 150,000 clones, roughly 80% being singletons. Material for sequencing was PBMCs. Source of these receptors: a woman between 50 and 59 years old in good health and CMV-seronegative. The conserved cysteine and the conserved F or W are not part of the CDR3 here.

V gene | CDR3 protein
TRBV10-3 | AISESRQGTVPY
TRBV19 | ASSISGTSGRGEQF
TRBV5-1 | ASSLDSGTFSYEQY
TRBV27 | ASSSGAEAF
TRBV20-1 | SVKRDEQF
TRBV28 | ASSEGGFGGSGNTIY
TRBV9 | ASSVVAYNEQF
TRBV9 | ASSVATATGELF
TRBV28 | ASSSPWGREYLGELF
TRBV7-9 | SSSEDTYEQY
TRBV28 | ASSAGWGRVEKLF
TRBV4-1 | ASSQNRQGPGNTIY
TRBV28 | ASSSAWGGSTDTQY
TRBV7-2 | ASSRKGHADTQY
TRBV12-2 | ASRPDRSGEQY
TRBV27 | ASSFSSGQGVYEQF
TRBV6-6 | ASSLDRPSGNTIY
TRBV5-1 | ASSDPGQGIGGTQY
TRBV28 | ASGWGRGYEQY
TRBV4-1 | ASSLPGQGEDEQY
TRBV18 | ASSPRTSGDYISYEQY
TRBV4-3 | ASSQIQQVWNEQF
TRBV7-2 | ASDKREGTDTQY
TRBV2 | ASTTSGSYEQY
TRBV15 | ATSRALGGFGTEAF